The 28 T cell receptor beta chains given below trace back to one sample, sequenced in a study of OX40 agonist ivuxolimab in advanced cancers. Profiling relied on immunoSEQ multiplex PCR, and the TCRdb table lists in-frame clones only, not all of them. Of about 90,000 clones in the sample, roughly 89% were seen once. The sample consisted of CD4+ or CD8+ T cells sorted from blood, taken in a trial of the OX40 agonist ivuxolimab. The receptors here all came from an adult with an advanced solid tumor such as melanoma, head and neck, liver or kidney cancer.

The chain is built from TRBV5-4 and TRBJ1-6; 9 positions agree with TRBD1. CDR1 and CDR2 (germline): SGHNT, YYREEE (reference sequence). V was pared by 2 bases and J by 5 bases, with 2 bases of the junction left unmatched. This CDR3 spans 15 amino acids. Here the CDR3 DNA reads TGTGCCAGCAGCTTAGGGGACAGGGATAATTCACCCCTCCACTTT. Amino acid sequence: CASSLGDRDNSPLHF.

The V and J genes are TRBV28 and TRBJ2-5, with a weak D call TRBD1 (5 bases). Trimming took off 2 bases at V and 4 bases at J, with 8 bases between the two ends. CDR1 MDHEN and CDR2 SYDVKM come from the germline V gene. The length of the CDR3 is 13 residues. The CDR3: CASSLDSIETQYF. Written as DNA, the CDR3 is TGTGCCAGCAGTTTAGACAGTATAGAGACCCAGTACTTC.

This chain uses TRBV6-1 with TRBJ2-5; TRBD1 matches 11 bases. Trimming took 4 bases from V and 1 from J; bases not matched to a gene: 2. The CDR3 has 15 residues. The germline CDR1 and CDR2 sequences are MNHNS and SASEGT. The CDR3 protein is CASSGTGGLQETQYF. The CDR3 coding sequence is TGTGCCAGCAGTGGGACAGGGGGCCTCCAAGAGACCCAGTACTTC.

The CDR3 DNA reads as TGTGCCAGCAGCGTAGGGTTGGCTGGGGCCAACGTCCTGACTTTC. Amino acid sequence: CASSVGLAGANVLTF. The chain employs TRBV9 and TRBJ2-6; no definite D call. Germline CDR1 and CDR2: SGDLS and YYNGEE. V was pared by 0 bases and J by 2 bases, with 6 bases between. There are 15 residues in the CDR3.

This chain uses TRBV18 with TRBJ2-7; D gene unclear. Trimming left V 3 bases short and J 5 bases short, with 14 bases between. This CDR3 comprises 14 residues. Germline CDR1 is KGHSH and CDR2 is LQKENI. CDR3 sequence reads: CASSPLSGGNEQYF. The CDR3 bases are TGTGCCAGCTCACCCCTATCGGGCGGCAACGAGCAGTACTTC. The whole variable domain, remainder taken from reference TRBV18 and TRBJ2-7, is NAGVMQNPRHLVRRRGQEARLRCSPMKGHSHVYWYRQLPEEGLKFMVYLQKENIIDESGMPKERFSAEFPKEGPSILRIQQVVRGDSAAYFCASSPLSGGNEQYFGPGTRLTVT.

The chain carries TRBV11-3 and TRBJ2-1; D possibly corresponds to TRBD1 (5 bases). The CDR3 is 11 residues long. Germline loops: CDR1 SGHNT, CDR2 YENEEA. The germline V and J ends were trimmed by 4 bases and 9 bases, with 7 bases remaining between them. The CDR3 DNA sequence: TGTGCCAGCAGCTCTCAGGGTGAGCAGTTCTTC. This gives the protein CASSSQGEQFF.

This clone was counted between two and nine times. CDR3 nucleotides: TGTGCCTGGAGCCTAGGACAGTCTCAGCCCCAGCATTTT. Amino acids: CAWSLGQSQPQHF. V and J are TRBV30 and TRBJ1-5; D may be TRBD1 (6 bases). The CDR3 has 13 amino acids. Germline V CDR1 and CDR2: GTSNPN, SVGIG (reference sequence). Trimming took 3 bases from V and 6 from J, leaving 12 bases between them. The whole variable domain, filled in from reference TRBV30 and TRBJ1-5, reads SQTIHQWPATLVQPVGSPLSLECTVEGTSNPNLYWYRQAAGRGLQLLFYSVGIGQISSEVPQNLSASRPQDRQFILSSKKLLLSDSGFYLCAWSLGQSQPQHFGDGTRLSIL.

V gene TRBV19 combines with J gene TRBJ2-5; D call uncertain. The germline V gene encodes CDR1 LNHDA and CDR2 SQIVND (reference sequence). V was shortened by 8 bases and J by 0 bases, with 16 bases between the two germline ends. The CDR3 runs to 15 residues. This chain's CDR3 is CASASGWGNQETQYF. In nucleotides, the CDR3 is TGTGCCAGTGCTAGTGGGTGGGGTAACCAAGAGACCCAGTACTTC. The full variable domain, in which reference TRBV19 and TRBJ2-5 provide the parts outside the CDR3, is DGGITQSPKYLFRKEGQNVTLSCEQNLNHDAMYWYRQDPGQGLRLIYYSQIVNDFQKGDIAEGYSVSREKKESFPLTVTSAQKNPTAFYLCASASGWGNQETQYFGPGTRLLVL.

The rearrangement joins TRBV19 to TRBJ1-4; TRBD1 is a possible D gene (5 bases). The V gene lost 5 bases and the J gene lost 5 bases, with 15 bases spanning the gap. Germline V CDR1 and CDR2: LNHDA, SQIVND (reference sequence). This CDR3 region has 15 residues. The CDR3 nucleotides are TGTGCCAGTAGTCCCCTCCGGGGGGGGAATGAAAAACTGTTTTTT. Translation: CASSPLRGGNEKLFF.

V is TRBV28 and J is TRBJ2-1; the match to TRBD1 covers 12 bases. This CDR3 is 15 amino acids long. V was clipped by 6 bases and J by 6 bases; unmatched bases: 6. The germline gives CDR1 MDHEN, CDR2 SYDVKM. CDR3 sequence (DNA): TGTGCCAGCAGCTCCGGGACAGGGGGCCTCAATGAGCAGTTCTTC. It yields the protein CASSSGTGGLNEQFF.

This clone was observed a few times. The chain joins TRBV14 to TRBJ1-2, with D perhaps TRBD1 (5 bases). Germline V gene data show CDR1 as SGHDN and CDR2 as FVKESK. CDR3 length equals 12 residues. The V end lost 3 bases, the J end lost 7 bases, and 9 bases lay between the germline ends. As DNA, the CDR3 is TGTGCCAGCAGCCATACGGGGCTTGGCTACACCTTC. Translated: CASSHTGLGYTF.

The chain carries TRBV19 and TRBJ1-5; 7 bases agree with TRBD1. The CDR3 totals 14 residues. Germline trimming cut 5 bases from V and 3 bases from J; bases unmatched to any gene: 4. CDR1 and CDR2 from the germline V gene are LNHDA and SQIVND (reference sequence). The CDR3 sequence: CASSQQGLNQPQHF. For the CDR3, the DNA is TGTGCCAGTAGTCAACAGGGGCTCAATCAGCCCCAGCATTTT.

This clone was seen a handful of times. The V call is TRBV6-1, the J call TRBJ2-3; D is undetermined. The CDR3 consists of 14 residues. Per the germline V gene, CDR1 is MNHNS and CDR2 is SASEGT. The germline V and J ends were trimmed by 2 bases and 2 bases, with 8 bases remaining between them. The CDR3 loop is CASSEMISTDTQYF. For the CDR3, the DNA is TGTGCCAGCAGTGAAATGATTTCCACAGATACGCAGTATTTT.

This chain joins TRBV19 and TRBJ1-2; 8 bases align to TRBD1. Germline V CDR1 and CDR2: LNHDA, SQIVND (reference sequence). The CDR3 length is 14 residues. Germline trimming cut 5 bases from V and 6 bases from J; bases unmatched to any gene: 8. This CDR3 is CASSFGTGLDGYTF. CDR3 sequence (DNA): TGTGCCAGTAGTTTCGGGACAGGACTCGATGGCTACACCTTC.

The genes are TRBV5-1 and TRBJ2-5, with TRBD2 matching 9 bases. Per the germline V gene, CDR1 is SGHRS and CDR2 is YFSETQ. The V gene end was trimmed by 2 bases and the J gene end by 5 bases; junction bases not matched to a gene: 7. CDR3 length: 15 amino acids. CDR3 in DNA: TGCGCCAGCAGCTTTGGGGCTAGCGGGACGGAGACCCAGTACTTC. Its translation: CASSFGASGTETQYF. Full variable domain (remainder filled in from reference TRBV5-1 and TRBJ2-5): KAGVTQTPRYLIKTRGQQVTLSCSPISGHRSVSWYQQTPGQGLQFLFEYFSETQRNKGNFPGRFSGRQFSNSRSEMNVSTLELGDSALYLCASSFGASGTETQYFGPGTRLLVL.

The chain combines TRBV5-1 with TRBJ2-2; 14 bases agree with TRBD2. The length of the CDR3 is 15 residues. V shed 4 bases, J shed 5 bases, and the junction held 1 base outside the gene matches. Germline CDR1 reads SGHRS; CDR2 reads YFSETQ. The CDR3 DNA reads as TGCGCCAGCAGCGGACTAGCGGGAGGTACCGGGGAGCTGTTTTTT. It yields the protein CASSGLAGGTGELFF.

This clone was counted once. The chain combines TRBV28 with TRBJ2-2; D gene uncertain. Germline values: CDR1 MDHEN, CDR2 SYDVKM. V lost 3 bases to trimming and J lost 2 bases, with 10 bases between them. The CDR3 loop spans 15 amino acids. The CDR3 is CASSLGHGNTGELFF. In nucleotides, the CDR3 is TGTGCCAGCAGTTTGGGCCACGGAAACACCGGGGAGCTGTTTTTT.

V gene TRBV18 combines with J gene TRBJ1-3, with a tentative D call TRBD1 (5 bases). Germline V CDR1 and CDR2: KGHSH, LQKENI. V lost 3 bases, J lost 1 base, and 10 bases lay in between. The CDR3 sequence is 15 residues long. The CDR3 sequence: CASSPVPGSGNTIYF. As DNA, the CDR3 is TGTGCCAGCTCACCTGTGCCAGGGTCTGGAAACACCATATATTTT. The full variable domain, its missing parts supplied by reference TRBV18 and TRBJ1-3, is NAGVMQNPRHLVRRRGQEARLRCSPMKGHSHVYWYRQLPEEGLKFMVYLQKENIIDESGMPKERFSAEFPKEGPSILRIQQVVRGDSAAYFCASSPVPGSGNTIYFGEGSWLTVV.

The J gene is TRBJ1-1, the V gene TRBV5-4; D ambiguous. The CDR3 has 15 amino acids. CDR1 is SGHNT and CDR2 is YYREEE in the germline V gene (reference sequence). Deletions cut 4 bases from V and 6 bases from J, with 19 bases between. CDR3: CASSQAVGGSAEAFF. CDR3 coding DNA: TGTGCCAGCAGCCAAGCCGTGGGAGGGAGCGCTGAAGCTTTCTTT.

The chain is built from TRBV6-5 and TRBJ2-7; 7 nucleotides match TRBD1. The CDR3 spans 14 residues. Trimming took 6 bases from V and 5 from J; bases not matched to a gene: 10. Germline loops: CDR1 MNHEY, CDR2 SVGAGI. The CDR3 spells CASSHDRVAHEQYF. CDR3 DNA: TGTGCCAGCAGCCACGACAGGGTTGCCCACGAGCAGTACTTC.

The chain couples TRBV7-3 to TRBJ2-5, with D uncertain. The germline V gene has CDR1 SGHTA and CDR2 FQGTGA. Trimming took off 6 bases at V and 4 bases at J, with 9 bases between the two ends. The CDR3 runs to 12 residues. This CDR3 is CASSRNGETQYF. Here the CDR3 DNA reads TGTGCCAGCAGTCGAAATGGAGAGACCCAGTACTTC.

Only a few counts were recorded for this clone. The rearrangement links TRBV4-3 to TRBJ1-5, with D unclear. The CDR3 length is 13 residues. V gave up 0 bases and J gave up 7 bases, with 7 bases separating them. Per the germline V gene, CDR1 is LGHNA and CDR2 is YSLEER. The chain's CDR3 is CASSQDLGQPQHF. The CDR3 nucleotides are TGCGCCAGCAGCCAAGATTTGGGGCAGCCCCAGCATTTT.

This chain connects TRBV6-6 to TRBJ1-2, with D tentatively TRBD1 (6 bases). The CDR3 is made up of 13 amino acids. The V gene lost 4 bases and the J gene lost 7 bases, with 13 bases spanning the gap. Germline CDR1 is MNHNY and CDR2 is SVGAGI (reference sequence). CDR3 amino acids: CASSSIDRFGYTF. The CDR3 region has the DNA TGTGCCAGCAGTTCAATCGACAGGTTTGGCTACACCTTC.

This clone came up a few times. This sequence joins TRBV7-3 and TRBJ2-7; 8 bases match TRBD1. With V trimmed by 0 bases and J by 4 bases, 5 bases remained unmatched. CDR3 size: 15 residues. The germline V gene encodes CDR1 SGHTA and CDR2 FQGTGA. CDR3 sequence: CASSLTTGAGYEQYF. DNA for the CDR3: TGTGCCAGCAGCTTAACGACAGGGGCCGGATACGAGCAGTACTTC. Filled out from reference TRBV7-3 and TRBJ2-7, the complete variable domain reads GAGVSQTPSNKVTEKGKYVELRCDPISGHTALYWYRQSLGQGPEFLIYFQGTGAADDSGLPNDRFFAVRPEGSVSTLKIQRTERGDSAVYLCASSLTTGAGYEQYFGPGTRLTVT.

The V gene is TRBV2, the J gene TRBJ1-5, with no clear D. Germline lookup yields CDR1 SNHLY and CDR2 FYNNEI. Trimming took 3 bases from V and 4 from J, leaving 4 bases between them. This CDR3 comprises 12 residues. The CDR3 region is CASSEGNQPQHF. The CDR3 bases are TGTGCCAGCAGTGAGGGAAATCAGCCCCAGCATTTT.

The chain carries TRBV18 and TRBJ2-1; 7 nucleotides line up with TRBD2. CDR1 and CDR2 from the germline V gene are KGHSH and LQKENI. After removal of 3 bases from V and 9 bases from J, the junction contained 11 bases not matched to a gene. CDR3 length: 15 residues. The DNA of the CDR3 is TGTGCCAGCTCACCCCGCGGCGGGAGTAAGGTTGAGCAGTTCTTC. It is translated as CASSPRGGSKVEQFF.

The chain is built from TRBV7-2 and TRBJ2-2, with 10 nucleotides matching TRBD1. CDR3 length: 14 amino acids. Germline CDR1 reads SGHTA; CDR2 reads FQGNSA. The trim removed 9 bases at V and 1 base at J, leaving 2 bases unmatched. The CDR3 nucleotides are TGTGCCAGAGGGACAGGGGTGAACACCGGGGAGCTGTTTTTT. The encoded protein is CARGTGVNTGELFF.

The V gene is TRBV7-3, the J gene TRBJ2-7; 10 bases fit TRBD1. CDR1 is SGHTA, CDR2 FQGTGA, per germline. After removal of 6 bases from V and 5 bases from J, the junction contained 7 bases not matched to a gene. The CDR3 runs to 14 residues. CDR3 loop: CASRVDRGRNEQYF. CDR3 nucleotides: TGTGCCAGCAGGGTGGACAGGGGGAGGAACGAGCAGTACTTC. Full variable domain (missing parts from reference TRBV7-3 and TRBJ2-7): GAGVSQTPSNKVTEKGKYVELRCDPISGHTALYWYRQSLGQGPEFLIYFQGTGAADDSGLPNDRFFAVRPEGSVSTLKIQRTERGDSAVYLCASRVDRGRNEQYFGPGTRLTVT.